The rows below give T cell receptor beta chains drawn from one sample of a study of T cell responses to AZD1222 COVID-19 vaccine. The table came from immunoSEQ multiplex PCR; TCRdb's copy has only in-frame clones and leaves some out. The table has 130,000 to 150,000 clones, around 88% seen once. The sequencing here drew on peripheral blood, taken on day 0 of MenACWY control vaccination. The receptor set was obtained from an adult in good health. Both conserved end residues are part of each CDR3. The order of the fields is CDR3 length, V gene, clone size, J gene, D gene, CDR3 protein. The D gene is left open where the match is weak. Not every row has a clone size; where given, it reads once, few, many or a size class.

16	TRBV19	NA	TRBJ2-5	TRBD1	CASSTLTGGFQETQYF
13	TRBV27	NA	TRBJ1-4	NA	CASSPRDGEKLLF
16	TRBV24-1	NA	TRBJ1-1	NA	CATSDSHGTPNTEAFF
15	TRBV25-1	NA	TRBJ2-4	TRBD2	CASSPGGEAKNIQYF
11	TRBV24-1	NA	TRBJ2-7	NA	CATSDLREQYF
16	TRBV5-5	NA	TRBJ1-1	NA	CASSLGQLLGNTEAFF
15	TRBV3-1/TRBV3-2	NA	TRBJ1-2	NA	CASSLVAASHYGYTF
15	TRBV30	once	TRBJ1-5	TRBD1	CAWSEGRGLNQPQHF
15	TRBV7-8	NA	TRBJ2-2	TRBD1	CASSRSRGPTGELFF
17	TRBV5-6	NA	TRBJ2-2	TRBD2	CASSGELAGGNTGELFF
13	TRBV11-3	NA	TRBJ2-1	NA	CASSFGGYNEQFF
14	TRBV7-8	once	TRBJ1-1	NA	CASSITPENTEAFF
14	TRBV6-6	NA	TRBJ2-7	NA	CASSYRRNGEGQYF
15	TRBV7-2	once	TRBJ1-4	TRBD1	CASSFAGTGREKLFF
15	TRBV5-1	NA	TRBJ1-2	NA	CASSLRSGTNYGYTF
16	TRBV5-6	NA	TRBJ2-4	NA	CASSLPFADAKNIQYF
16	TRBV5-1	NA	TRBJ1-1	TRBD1	CASSPSSGQGETEAFF
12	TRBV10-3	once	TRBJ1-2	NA	CAISNGAHGYTF
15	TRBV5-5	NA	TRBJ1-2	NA	CASSVVSSGHDGYTF
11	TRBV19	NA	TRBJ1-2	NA	CASSVDYGYTF
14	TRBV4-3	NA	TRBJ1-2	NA	CASSPGRTNYGYTF
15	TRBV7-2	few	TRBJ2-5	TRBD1	CASSTRDSRMETQYF
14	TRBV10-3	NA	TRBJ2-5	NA	CAISEGGIQETQYF